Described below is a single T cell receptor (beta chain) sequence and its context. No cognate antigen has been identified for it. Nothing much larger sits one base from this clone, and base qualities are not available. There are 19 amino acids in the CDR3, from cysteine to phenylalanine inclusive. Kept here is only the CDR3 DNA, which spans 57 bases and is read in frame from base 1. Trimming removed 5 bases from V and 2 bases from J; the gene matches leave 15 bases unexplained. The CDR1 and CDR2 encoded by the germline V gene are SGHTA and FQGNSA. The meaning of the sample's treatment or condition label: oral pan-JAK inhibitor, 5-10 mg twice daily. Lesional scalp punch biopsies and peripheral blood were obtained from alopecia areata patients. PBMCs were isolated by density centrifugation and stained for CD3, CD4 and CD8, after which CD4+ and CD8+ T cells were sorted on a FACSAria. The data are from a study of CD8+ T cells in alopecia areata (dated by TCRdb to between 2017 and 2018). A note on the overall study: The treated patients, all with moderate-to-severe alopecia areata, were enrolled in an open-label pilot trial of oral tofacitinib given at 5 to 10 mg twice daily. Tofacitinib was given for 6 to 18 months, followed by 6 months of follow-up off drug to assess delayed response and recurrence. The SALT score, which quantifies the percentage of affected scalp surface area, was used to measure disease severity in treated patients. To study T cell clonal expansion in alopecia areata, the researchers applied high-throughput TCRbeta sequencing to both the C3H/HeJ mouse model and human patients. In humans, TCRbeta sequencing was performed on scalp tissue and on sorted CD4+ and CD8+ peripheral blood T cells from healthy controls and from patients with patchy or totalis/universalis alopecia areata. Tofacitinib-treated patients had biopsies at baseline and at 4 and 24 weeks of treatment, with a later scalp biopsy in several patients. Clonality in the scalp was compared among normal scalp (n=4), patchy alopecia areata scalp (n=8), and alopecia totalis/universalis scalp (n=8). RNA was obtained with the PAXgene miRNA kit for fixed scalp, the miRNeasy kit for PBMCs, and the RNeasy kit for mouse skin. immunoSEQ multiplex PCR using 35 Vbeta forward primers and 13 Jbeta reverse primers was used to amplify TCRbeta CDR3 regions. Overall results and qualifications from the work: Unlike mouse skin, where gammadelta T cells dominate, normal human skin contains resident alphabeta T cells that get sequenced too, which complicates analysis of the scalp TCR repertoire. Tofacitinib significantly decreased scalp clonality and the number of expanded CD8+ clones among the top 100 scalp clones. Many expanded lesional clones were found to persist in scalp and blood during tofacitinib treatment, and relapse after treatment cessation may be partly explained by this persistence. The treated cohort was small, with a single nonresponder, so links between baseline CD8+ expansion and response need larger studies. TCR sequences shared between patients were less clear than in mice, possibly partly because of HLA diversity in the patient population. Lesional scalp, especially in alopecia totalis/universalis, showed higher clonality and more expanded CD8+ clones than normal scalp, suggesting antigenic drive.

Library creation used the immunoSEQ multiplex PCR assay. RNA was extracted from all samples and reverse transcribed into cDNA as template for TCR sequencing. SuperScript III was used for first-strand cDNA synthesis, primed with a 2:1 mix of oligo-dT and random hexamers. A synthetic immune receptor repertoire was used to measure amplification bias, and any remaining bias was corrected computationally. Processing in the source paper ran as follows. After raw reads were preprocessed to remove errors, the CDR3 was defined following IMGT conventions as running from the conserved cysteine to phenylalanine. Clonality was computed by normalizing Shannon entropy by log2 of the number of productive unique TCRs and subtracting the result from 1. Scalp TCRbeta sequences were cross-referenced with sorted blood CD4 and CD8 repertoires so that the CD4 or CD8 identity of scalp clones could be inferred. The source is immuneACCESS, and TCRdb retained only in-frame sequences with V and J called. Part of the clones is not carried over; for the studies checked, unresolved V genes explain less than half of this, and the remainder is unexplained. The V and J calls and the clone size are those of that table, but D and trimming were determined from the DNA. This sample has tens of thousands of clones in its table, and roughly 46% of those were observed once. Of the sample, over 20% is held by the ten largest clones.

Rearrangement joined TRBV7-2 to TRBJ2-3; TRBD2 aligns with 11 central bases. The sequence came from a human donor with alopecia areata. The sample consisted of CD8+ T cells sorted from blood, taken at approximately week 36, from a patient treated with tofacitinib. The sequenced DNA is TGTGCCAGCAGCGCCTCGGGACTAGCGGCCTCAGTGTTCACAGATACGCAGTATTTT. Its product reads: CASSASGLAASVFTDTQYF.